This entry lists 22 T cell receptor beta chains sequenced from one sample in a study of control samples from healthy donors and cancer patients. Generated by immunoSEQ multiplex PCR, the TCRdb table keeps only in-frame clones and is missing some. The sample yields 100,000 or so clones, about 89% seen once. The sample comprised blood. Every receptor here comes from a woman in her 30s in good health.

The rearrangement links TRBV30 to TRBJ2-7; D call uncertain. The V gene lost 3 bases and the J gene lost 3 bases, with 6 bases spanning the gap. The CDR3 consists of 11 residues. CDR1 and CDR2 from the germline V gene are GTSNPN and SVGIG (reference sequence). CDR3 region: CAWSSNYEQYF. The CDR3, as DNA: TGTGCCTGGAGCTCGAACTACGAGCAGTACTTC.

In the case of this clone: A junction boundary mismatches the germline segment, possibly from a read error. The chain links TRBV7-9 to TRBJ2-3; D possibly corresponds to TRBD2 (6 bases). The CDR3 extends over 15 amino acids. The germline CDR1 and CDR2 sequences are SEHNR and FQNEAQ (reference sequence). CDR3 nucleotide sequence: TGTGCCAGCAGCTCCCTAGCGTCCCACACAGTTACGCAGTATTTT. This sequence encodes CASSSLASHTVTQYF.

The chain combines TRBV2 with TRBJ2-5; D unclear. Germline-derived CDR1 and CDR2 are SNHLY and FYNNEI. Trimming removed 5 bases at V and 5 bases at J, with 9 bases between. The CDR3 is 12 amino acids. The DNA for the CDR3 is TGTGCCAGCAGTTTTAGCCTGGAGACCCAGTACTTC. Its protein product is CASSFSLETQYF.

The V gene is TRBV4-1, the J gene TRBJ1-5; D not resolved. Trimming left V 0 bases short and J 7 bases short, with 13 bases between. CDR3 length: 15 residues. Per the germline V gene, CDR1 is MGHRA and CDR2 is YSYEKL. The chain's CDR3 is CASSQDLQVPQPQHF. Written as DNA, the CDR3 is TGCGCCAGCAGCCAAGATCTCCAGGTCCCCCAGCCCCAGCATTTT.

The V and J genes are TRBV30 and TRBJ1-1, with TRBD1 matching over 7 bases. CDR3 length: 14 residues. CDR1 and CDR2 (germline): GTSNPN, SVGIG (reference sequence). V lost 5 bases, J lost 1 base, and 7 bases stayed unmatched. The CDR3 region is CAWLGGQWNTEAFF. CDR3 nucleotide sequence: TGTGCCTGGTTGGGGGGACAGTGGAACACTGAAGCTTTCTTT.

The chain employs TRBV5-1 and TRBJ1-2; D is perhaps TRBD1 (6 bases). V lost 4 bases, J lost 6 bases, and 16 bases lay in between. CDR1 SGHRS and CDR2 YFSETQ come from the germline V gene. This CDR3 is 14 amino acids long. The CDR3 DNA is TGCGCCAGCAGCCCCGGACAGAGGTTTGATGGCTACACCTTC. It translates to CASSPGQRFDGYTF.

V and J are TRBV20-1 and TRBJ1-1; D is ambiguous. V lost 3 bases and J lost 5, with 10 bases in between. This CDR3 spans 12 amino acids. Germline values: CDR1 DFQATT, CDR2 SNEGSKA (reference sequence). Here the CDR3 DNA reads TGCAGTGCTAGTATTCAACGGACTGAAGCTTTCTTT. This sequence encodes CSASIQRTEAFF.

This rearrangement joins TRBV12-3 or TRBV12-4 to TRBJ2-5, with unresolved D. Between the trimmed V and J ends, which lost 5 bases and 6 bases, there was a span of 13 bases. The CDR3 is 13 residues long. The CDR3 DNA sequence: TGTGCCAGCAGTAGCATGATCCGGAAGACCCAGTACTTC. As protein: CASSSMIRKTQYF.

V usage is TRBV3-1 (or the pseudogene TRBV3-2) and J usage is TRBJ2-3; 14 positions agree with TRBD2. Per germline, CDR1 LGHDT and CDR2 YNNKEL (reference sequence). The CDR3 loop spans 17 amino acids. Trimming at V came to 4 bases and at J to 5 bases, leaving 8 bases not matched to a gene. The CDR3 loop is CASSRQTTSGRVDTQYF. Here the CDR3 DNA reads TGTGCCAGCAGCCGACAAACGACTAGCGGGAGGGTAGATACGCAGTATTTT.

The DNA for the CDR3 is TGTGCCAGCAGCAAGGGCGGGTACAATGAGCAGTTCTTC. This translates into CASSKGGYNEQFF. The gene calls are TRBV21-1 and TRBJ2-1; the table calls TRBD2, which could not be checked here. TRBV21-1 is flagged as a pseudogene. The CDR3 sequence is 13 residues long.

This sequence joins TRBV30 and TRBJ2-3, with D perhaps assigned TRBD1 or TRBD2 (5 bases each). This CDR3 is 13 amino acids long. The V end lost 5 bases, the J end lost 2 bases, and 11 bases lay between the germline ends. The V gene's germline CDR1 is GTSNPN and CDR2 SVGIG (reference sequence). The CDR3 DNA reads TGTGCCTGGTCACGGGACGTCACAGATACGCAGTATTTT. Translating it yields CAWSRDVTDTQYF. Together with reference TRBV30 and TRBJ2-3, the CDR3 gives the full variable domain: SQTIHQWPATLVQPVGSPLSLECTVEGTSNPNLYWYRQAAGRGLQLLFYSVGIGQISSEVPQNLSASRPQDRQFILSSKKLLLSDSGFYLCAWSRDVTDTQYFGPGTRLTVL.

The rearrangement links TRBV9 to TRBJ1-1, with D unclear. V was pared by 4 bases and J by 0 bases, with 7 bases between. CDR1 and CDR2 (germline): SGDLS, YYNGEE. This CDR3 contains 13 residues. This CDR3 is CASSPQLNTEAFF. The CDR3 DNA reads TGTGCCAGCAGCCCCCAATTGAACACTGAAGCTTTCTTT.

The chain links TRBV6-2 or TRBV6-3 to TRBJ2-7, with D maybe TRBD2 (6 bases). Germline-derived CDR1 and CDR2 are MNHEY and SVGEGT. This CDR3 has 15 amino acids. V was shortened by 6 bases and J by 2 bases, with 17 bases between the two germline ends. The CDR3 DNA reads TGTGCCAGCAGCTCAGCCGGTGGAGGGACCTACGAGCAGTACTTC. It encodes CASSSAGGGTYEQYF.

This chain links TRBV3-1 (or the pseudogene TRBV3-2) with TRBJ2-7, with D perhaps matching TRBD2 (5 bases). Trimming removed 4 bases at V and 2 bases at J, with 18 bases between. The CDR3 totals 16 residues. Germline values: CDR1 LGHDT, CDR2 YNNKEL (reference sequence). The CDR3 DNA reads TGTGCCAGCAGCCCCAGCCGAAGACTACTCCCCTACGAGCAGTACTTC. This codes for CASSPSRRLLPYEQYF.

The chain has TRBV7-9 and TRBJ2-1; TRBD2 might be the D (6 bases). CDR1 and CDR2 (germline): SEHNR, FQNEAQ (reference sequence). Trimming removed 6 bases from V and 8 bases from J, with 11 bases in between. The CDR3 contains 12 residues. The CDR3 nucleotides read TGTGCCAGCAGACCCGGGACTGATGAGCAGTTCTTC. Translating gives CASRPGTDEQFF.

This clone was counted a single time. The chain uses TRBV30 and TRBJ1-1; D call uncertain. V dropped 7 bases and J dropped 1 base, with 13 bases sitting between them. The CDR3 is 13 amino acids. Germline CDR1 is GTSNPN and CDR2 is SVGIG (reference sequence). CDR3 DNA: TGTGCCTCGAACCAACAGAGGAACACTGAAGCTTTCTTT. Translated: CASNQQRNTEAFF.

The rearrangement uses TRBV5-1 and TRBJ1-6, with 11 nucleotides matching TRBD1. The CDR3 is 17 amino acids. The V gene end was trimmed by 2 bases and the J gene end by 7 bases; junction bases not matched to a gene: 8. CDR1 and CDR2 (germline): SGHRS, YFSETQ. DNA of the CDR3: TGCGCCAGCAGCTTATGGGACAGGGGGGTGGGCAATTCACCCCTCCACTTT. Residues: CASSLWDRGVGNSPLHF.

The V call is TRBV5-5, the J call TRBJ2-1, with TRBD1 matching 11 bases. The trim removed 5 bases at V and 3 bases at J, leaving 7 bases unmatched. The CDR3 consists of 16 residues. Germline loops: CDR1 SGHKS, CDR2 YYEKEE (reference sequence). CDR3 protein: CASSRTGTGGYNEQFF. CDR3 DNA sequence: TGTGCCAGCAGTAGAACCGGGACAGGGGGCTACAATGAGCAGTTCTTC.

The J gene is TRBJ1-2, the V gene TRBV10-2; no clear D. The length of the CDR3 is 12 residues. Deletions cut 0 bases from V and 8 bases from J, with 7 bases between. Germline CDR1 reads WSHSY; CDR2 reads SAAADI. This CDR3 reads CASSESMRGYTF. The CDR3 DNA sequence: TGCGCCAGCAGTGAGTCTATGCGGGGCTACACCTTC.

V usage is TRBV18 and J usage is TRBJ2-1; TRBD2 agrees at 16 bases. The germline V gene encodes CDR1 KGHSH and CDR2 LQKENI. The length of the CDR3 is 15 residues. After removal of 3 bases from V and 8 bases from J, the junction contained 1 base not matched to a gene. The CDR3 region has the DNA TGTGCCAGCTCACCCGGGACTAGCGGGAGGGATGAGCAGTTCTTC. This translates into CASSPGTSGRDEQFF.

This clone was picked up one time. CDR3 bases: TGTGCCAGTAGCGTTCAGGACTCTGGAAACACCATATATTTT. Protein sequence: CASSVQDSGNTIYF. The J gene is TRBJ1-3, the V gene TRBV19, with no clear D. CDR3 length: 14 residues. Trimming stripped 6 bases from V and 0 bases from J, with 9 bases between. Germline V gene sequence: CDR1 LNHDA, CDR2 SQIVND (reference sequence).

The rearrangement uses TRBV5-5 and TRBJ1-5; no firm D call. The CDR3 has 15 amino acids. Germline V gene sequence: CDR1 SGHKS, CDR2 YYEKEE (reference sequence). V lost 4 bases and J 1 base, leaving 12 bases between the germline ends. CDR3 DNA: TGTGCCAGCAGCCCGTCCGGGCGGAGCAATCAGCCCCAGCATTTT. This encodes CASSPSGRSNQPQHF.